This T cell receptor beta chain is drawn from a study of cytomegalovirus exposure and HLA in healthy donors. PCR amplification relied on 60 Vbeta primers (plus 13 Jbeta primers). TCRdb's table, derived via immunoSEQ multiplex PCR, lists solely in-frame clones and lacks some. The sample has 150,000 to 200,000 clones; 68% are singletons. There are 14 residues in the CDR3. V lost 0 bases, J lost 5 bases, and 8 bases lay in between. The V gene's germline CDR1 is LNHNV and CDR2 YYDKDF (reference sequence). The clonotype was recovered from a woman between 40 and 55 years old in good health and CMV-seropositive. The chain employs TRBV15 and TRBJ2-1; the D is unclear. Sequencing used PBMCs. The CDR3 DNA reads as TGTGCCACCAGCAGAGATAATGGAGACAATGAGCAGTTCTTC. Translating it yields CATSRDNGDNEQFF.